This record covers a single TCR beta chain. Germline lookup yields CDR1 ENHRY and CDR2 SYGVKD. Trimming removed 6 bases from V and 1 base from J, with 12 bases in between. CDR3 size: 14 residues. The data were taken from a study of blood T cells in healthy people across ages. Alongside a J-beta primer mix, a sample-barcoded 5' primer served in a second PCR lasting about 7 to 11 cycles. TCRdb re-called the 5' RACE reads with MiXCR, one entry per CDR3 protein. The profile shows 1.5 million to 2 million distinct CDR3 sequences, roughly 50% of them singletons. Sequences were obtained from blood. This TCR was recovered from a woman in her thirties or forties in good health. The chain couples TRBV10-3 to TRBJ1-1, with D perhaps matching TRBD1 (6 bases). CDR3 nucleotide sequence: TGTGCCATCAGCGACCGGGGGGCGAACACTGAAGCTTTCTTT. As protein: CAISDRGANTEAFF.